This T cell receptor beta chain was recovered during a study of T cells in Graves' hyperthyroidism and ophthalmopathy. In the study overall: The authors collected peripheral blood at initial diagnosis, before any treatment. General observations from the study: Blood also held most thyroid clonotypes expanded beyond 0.001.

The CDR3 sequence is 13 residues long. V was pared by 3 bases and J by 0 bases, with 6 bases between. CDR1 is SGDLS, CDR2 YYNGEE, per germline. Ten or more counts support this clonotype. Antigen: not known. Amplified regions were TCR beta CDR3 sequences from RNA transcripts. HTBI primers were employed in a first-round RT-PCR of the TCR CDR3. MiXCR, applied by TCRdb to the multiplex PCR reads, yields one record per CDR3 protein. The data contain fewer than 350,000 distinct CDR3 sequences, over 15% of them singletons. Uncontrolled infections, other autoimmune diseases, pregnancy or lactation led to exclusion of patients. Every diagnosis used clinical symptoms, serum thyroxine and TRAb, thyroid ultrasound and orbital computed tomography.

Sequences were obtained from blood. The V call is TRBV9, the J call TRBJ2-5; possibly TRBD2 for D (5 bases). This TCR derives from a woman aged 40 to 49 with Graves' ophthalmopathy. The CDR3 protein is CASSGRYQETQYF. For the CDR3, the DNA is TGTGCCAGCAGCGGGAGGTACCAAGAGACCCAGTACTTC.